This TCR beta chain was sequenced during a study of preoperative IRX-2 immunotherapy in early breast cancer. The data were produced by immunoSEQ multiplex PCR, yet TCRdb's version contains in-frame clones alone and is incomplete. Of 25,000 to 30,000 clones in the sample, around 74% were seen once. Treatment indicated: preoperative locoregional IRX-2 cytokine immunotherapy. Patients received preoperative, locoregional IRX-2 cytokine immunotherapy in a phase Ib study. V was cut by 3 bases and J by 9 bases, with 15 bases left in between. Germline values: CDR1 LNHDA, CDR2 SQIVND (reference sequence). There are 14 residues in the CDR3.

The rearrangement joins TRBV19 to TRBJ1-3, with D maybe TRBD1 (6 bases). Sample: lymph node tissue, taken after IRX-2 immunotherapy. The source of this sequence is a human donor with breast cancer. The CDR3 bases are TGTGCCAGTAGTATGGGACATAGTGGCAGCACCATATATTTT. This codes for CASSMGHSGSTIYF.